The T cell receptor (beta chain) under discussion was sequenced for a study of T-cell reconstitution after alpha-beta-depleted transplantation in children. Construction of the TCRbeta library involved unique molecular identifiers. TCRdb passed the PCR reads through MiXCR, listing each CDR3 protein once. The data show 250,000 to 400,000 distinct CDR3 sequences, approximately 23% seen once. Study findings and constraints: Once a year had passed after transplant, T-cell counts and diversity came mostly from newly produced T cells.

The CDR3 has 15 amino acids. Germline V gives CDR1 KGHDR, CDR2 SFDVKD. In this sample, this clonotype turned up once. The antigen is unknown. A read error may account for a junction end that differs from germline. V is TRBV24-1 and J is TRBJ2-5; 8 bases are a match to TRBD2. The material was PBMCs, mostly from graft donor cells, obtained 180 days after TCRalphabeta/CD19-depleted stem cell transplant. The source of this sequence is a male patient aged 10 to 17 who had a stem cell transplant for acute lymphoblastic leukemia, so the T cells may come from the graft donor. CDR3 in amino acids: CAISDQRTSSKTQYF. The CDR3 coding sequence is TGTGCCATCAGTGATCAAAGGACTAGCTCGAAGACCCAGTACTTC.